These 25 T cell receptor beta chains came from one sample sequenced in a study of CD8+ T cells in alopecia areata. The sequencing template was cDNA reverse transcribed from extracted RNA. The data were produced by immunoSEQ multiplex PCR, yet TCRdb's version contains in-frame clones alone and is incomplete. The sample carries 150,000 or so clones, approximately 86% recorded once. Regarding treatment: oral pan-JAK inhibitor, 5-10 mg twice daily. Specimen: CD8+ T cells sorted from blood, collected at week 4, from a patient treated with tofacitinib. Receptors were obtained from a human donor with alopecia areata.

This chain links TRBV7-8 with TRBJ2-1; possibly TRBD2 for D (5 bases). The CDR3 has 17 amino acids. Germline CDR1 reads SGHVS; CDR2 reads FQNEAQ. V was cut by 4 bases and J by 0 bases, with 16 bases left in between. The CDR3 here is CASSSPRGPSSYNEQFF. The CDR3 DNA follows: TGTGCCAGCAGCTCGCCACGCGGGCCTAGCTCCTACAATGAGCAGTTCTTC. The full variable domain, with the rest looked up from reference TRBV7-8 and TRBJ2-1, is GAGVSQSPRYKVAKRGQDVALRCDPISGHVSLFWYQQALGQGPEFLTYFQNEAQLDKSGLPSDRFFAERPEGSVSTLKIQRTQQEDSAVYLCASSSPRGPSSYNEQFFGPGTRLTVL.

The rearrangement links TRBV7-9 to TRBJ2-1; D gene uncertain. There are 12 residues in the CDR3. Germline V gene data show CDR1 as SEHNR and CDR2 as FQNEAQ (reference sequence). V lost 5 bases to trimming and J lost 5 bases, with 7 bases between them. The CDR3 region is CASSALHNEQFF. In nucleotides, the CDR3 is TGTGCCAGCAGCGCCCTACACAATGAGCAGTTCTTC.

V and J are TRBV7-9 and TRBJ2-7; D uncertain. V gave up 0 bases and J gave up 0 bases, with 15 bases separating them. The CDR3 extends over 17 amino acids. Germline CDR1 SEHNR, CDR2 FQNEAQ (reference sequence). The CDR3 DNA reads TGTGCCAGCAGCTTAGCGCGAGATAGCCGGAGCTCCTACGAGCAGTACTTC. Its translation: CASSLARDSRSSYEQYF.

This clone was recorded only once. The chain has TRBV6-5 and TRBJ1-5; D not certain. V was cut by 5 bases and J by 4 bases, with 15 bases left in between. Germline-derived CDR1 and CDR2 are MNHEY and SVGAGI. The CDR3 is 15 residues long. CDR3 sequence reads: CASSPDQGPNQPQHF. The CDR3 DNA is TGTGCCAGCAGTCCCGACCAAGGACCAAATCAGCCCCAGCATTTT.

The chain employs TRBV23-1 and TRBJ2-7; 8 nucleotides align to TRBD1. TRBV23-1 is an ORF for which the function is uncertain. Trimming removed 10 bases from V and 6 bases from J; junction bases left unmatched: 14. There are 14 residues in the CDR3. The CDR3 DNA sequence: TGCGCCACCCTAAGTAGGACAGGGTGGACCGAGCAGTACTTC. Its translation: CATLSRTGWTEQYF.

V and J are TRBV29-1 and TRBJ2-7, with D possibly TRBD2 on 6 matching bases. This CDR3 spans 13 amino acids. Looked up from germline, CDR1 is SQVTM and CDR2 is ANQGSEA. V shed 6 bases and J shed 1 base, with 13 bases lying between them. The DNA for the CDR3 is TGCAGCGTCCTCCGGGACTTTTCCTACGAGCAGTACTTC. Encoded protein: CSVLRDFSYEQYF.

The chain employs TRBV2 and TRBJ2-7; 13 nucleotides agree with TRBD2. Germline values: CDR1 SNHLY, CDR2 FYNNEI. The junction had 4 bases not matched to a gene; V was cut back by 7 bases and J by 1 base. This CDR3 spans 15 amino acids. The DNA for the CDR3 is TGTGCCAGCACAGAGGGACTAGCGGGGTCCTACGAGCAGTACTTC. This encodes CASTEGLAGSYEQYF.

The rearrangement links TRBV5-4 to TRBJ2-1, with a possible D match to TRBD1 (6 bases). The CDR3 has 15 residues. Trimming shortened V by 1 base and J by 1 base, and 9 bases separated the two germline ends. Germline CDR1 reads SGHNT; CDR2 reads YYREEE (reference sequence). The CDR3 coding sequence is TGTGCCAGCAGCTTGAGAGGGACATCCTACAATGAGCAGTTCTTC. This translates into CASSLRGTSYNEQFF.

The chain carries TRBV5-4 and TRBJ2-5; D call uncertain. Trimming took 3 bases from V and 4 from J, leaving 10 bases between them. Germline values: CDR1 SGHNT, CDR2 YYREEE (reference sequence). The CDR3 covers 13 residues. CDR3 loop: CASSSNGLETQYF. In DNA form, the CDR3 reads TGTGCCAGCAGCTCAAACGGGTTAGAGACCCAGTACTTC. The whole variable domain, filled in from reference TRBV5-4 and TRBJ2-5, reads ETGVTQSPTHLIKTRGQQVTLRCSSQSGHNTVSWYQQALGQGPQFIFQYYREEENGRGNFPPRFSGLQFPNYSSELNVNALELDDSALYLCASSSNGLETQYFGPGTRLLVL.

To note about this clone: Other nucleotide sequences from this sample produce the same CDR3. The genes are TRBV13 and TRBJ1-5; D is uncertain. Trimming stripped 6 bases from V and 6 bases from J, with 9 bases between. CDR3 length equals 12 residues. The germline V gene encodes CDR1 PRHDT and CDR2 FYEKMQ (reference sequence). The chain's CDR3 is CASSSGGQPQHF. CDR3 DNA sequence: TGTGCCAGCAGTTCTGGCGGTCAGCCCCAGCATTTT.

V usage is TRBV5-6 and J usage is TRBJ1-2; the match to TRBD1 covers 8 bases. Germline values: CDR1 SGHDT, CDR2 YYEEEE. The CDR3 sequence is 15 residues long. Unmatched junction bases numbered 6, after V lost 3 bases and J lost 2 bases. The CDR3 DNA reads TGTGCCAGCAGCTATGACAGGGGCGCGAACTATGGCTACACCTTC. Translation: CASSYDRGANYGYTF.

The chain is built from TRBV27 and TRBJ2-1; TRBD1 matches at 9 bases. The germline gives CDR1 MNHEY, CDR2 SMNVEV (reference sequence). The trim removed 8 bases at V and 8 bases at J, leaving 7 bases unmatched. The CDR3 spans 13 residues. The CDR3 loop is CASEGQGPDEQFF. For the CDR3, the DNA is TGTGCCAGCGAGGGACAGGGTCCGGATGAGCAGTTCTTC.

This chain uses TRBV5-6 with TRBJ2-5; D is unclear. CDR1 SGHDT and CDR2 YYEEEE come from the germline V gene. V lost 1 base and J 5 bases, leaving 15 bases between the germline ends. This CDR3 is 15 amino acids long. The CDR3 sequence is CASSLWASGVETQYF. The CDR3, as DNA: TGTGCCAGCAGCTTGTGGGCTTCCGGAGTGGAGACCCAGTACTTC.

The chain links TRBV5-6 to TRBJ2-7, with a weak D call TRBD2 (6 bases). The CDR3 loop spans 14 amino acids. Per the germline V gene, CDR1 is SGHDT and CDR2 is YYEEEE. V lost 2 bases and J lost 1, with 10 bases in between. The CDR3 sequence is CASSFWGESYEQYF. CDR3 DNA: TGTGCCAGCAGCTTTTGGGGGGAGTCCTACGAGCAGTACTTC.

Concerning this clone itself: Other DNA sequences from this sample encode an identical CDR3 as well. This chain connects TRBV9 to TRBJ2-1, with 10 positions matching TRBD2. Germline V gene sequence: CDR1 SGDLS, CDR2 YYNGEE. The CDR3 length is 15 residues. Trimming removed 2 bases from V and 3 bases from J; junction bases left unmatched: 2. The CDR3 region is CASSVGLAVYNEQFF. In DNA form, the CDR3 reads TGTGCCAGCAGCGTCGGACTAGCGGTCTACAATGAGCAGTTCTTC.

With respect to this clone: Other DNA sequences in this specimen translate into the identical CDR3. J is TRBJ1-1 and V is TRBV20-1; D remains unclear. Germline CDR1 is DFQATT and CDR2 is SNEGSKA (reference sequence). The V gene lost 3 bases and the J gene lost 8 bases, with 10 bases spanning the gap. CDR3 length: 11 amino acids. The chain's CDR3 is CSARDGREAFF. Written as DNA, the CDR3 is TGCAGTGCTAGGGACGGCCGGGAAGCTTTCTTT.

This rearrangement joins TRBV11-2 to TRBJ2-7; the D is unclear. The V gene lost 2 bases and the J gene lost 5 bases, with 13 bases spanning the gap. This CDR3 contains 14 residues. Germline lookup yields CDR1 SGHAT and CDR2 FQNNGV. In nucleotides, the CDR3 is TGTGCCAGCAGCTTAAGGCCGGGTGATCACGAGCAGTACTTC. This translates into CASSLRPGDHEQYF.

This clone was recorded only once. V is TRBV27 and J is TRBJ2-3; D is possibly TRBD1 or TRBD2 (5 bases each). This CDR3 spans 15 amino acids. CDR1 and CDR2 from the germline V gene are MNHEY and SMNVEV (reference sequence). V lost 6 bases, J lost 2 bases, and 15 bases lay in between. The CDR3 sequence is CASSPAWDLTDTQYF. Written as DNA, the CDR3 is TGTGCCAGCAGCCCCGCCTGGGACCTCACAGATACGCAGTATTTT.

The J gene is TRBJ1-2, the V gene TRBV6-1; 7 positions match TRBD1. The length of the CDR3 is 14 residues. Germline V gene lookup returns CDR1 MNHNS and CDR2 SASEGT. After removal of 7 bases from V and 2 bases from J, the junction contained 7 bases not matched to a gene. CDR3 in amino acids: CASIGTGENYGYTF. In DNA form, the CDR3 reads TGTGCCAGCATCGGAACAGGGGAGAACTATGGCTACACCTTC.

CDR3 in amino acids: CSVEPNPSDTQYF. For the CDR3, the DNA is TGCAGCGTTGAACCGAACCCATCAGATACGCAGTATTTT. This sequence joins TRBV29-1 and TRBJ2-3; D not resolved. The CDR3 sequence is 13 residues long. Germline V gene sequence: CDR1 SQVTM, CDR2 ANQGSEA. V shed 2 bases and J shed 4 bases, with 10 bases lying between them.

The genes are TRBV2 and TRBJ1-6; no definite D call. The CDR3 is made up of 14 amino acids. From germline, CDR1 is SNHLY and CDR2 FYNNEI. Trimming cost V 7 bases and J 14 bases, with 21 bases left between them. CDR3 sequence: CASTHPLEGFALHF. CDR3 coding DNA: TGTGCCAGCACCCACCCTCTTGAGGGCTTCGCCCTCCACTTT.

The genes are TRBV15 and TRBJ2-1; 9 nucleotides match TRBD1. Germline V CDR1 and CDR2: LNHNV, YYDKDF (reference sequence). The CDR3 contains 15 residues. The ends lost 5 bases at V and 6 bases at J; junction bases unmatched: 8. CDR3 protein: CATSGRDRAPNEQFF. For the CDR3, the DNA is TGTGCCACCAGCGGCCGGGACAGGGCACCCAATGAGCAGTTCTTC.

The chain carries TRBV6-6 and TRBJ2-7; D is undetermined. Trimming stripped 2 bases from V and 3 bases from J, with 8 bases between. Per the germline V gene, CDR1 is MNHNY and CDR2 is SVGAGI (reference sequence). This CDR3 is 13 amino acids long. The CDR3 sequence: CASSYTDGYEQYF. CDR3 DNA sequence: TGTGCCAGCAGTTACACTGACGGCTACGAGCAGTACTTC.

This clone has only one observation. The gene calls are TRBV7-9 and TRBJ2-1, with TRBD1 matching 8 bases. V gave up 5 bases and J gave up 6 bases; unmatched junction bases: 3. This CDR3 spans 13 amino acids. Germline values: CDR1 SEHNR, CDR2 FQNEAQ (reference sequence). As DNA, the CDR3 is TGTGCCAGCAGCGGGCAGGGGGCCAATGAGCAGTTCTTC. This gives the protein CASSGQGANEQFF. Variable domain in full (rest from reference TRBV7-9 and TRBJ2-1): DTGVSQNPRHKITKRGQNVTFRCDPISEHNRLYWYRQTLGQGPEFLTYFQNEAQLEKSRLLSDRFSAERPKGSFSTLEIQRTEQGDSAMYLCASSGQGANEQFFGPGTRLTVL.

This chain's CDR3 is CASSLQTGEGTYEQYF. CDR3 in DNA: TGTGCCAGCAGTCTCCAGACAGGGGAAGGCACCTACGAGCAGTACTTC. The J gene is TRBJ2-7, the V gene TRBV27; the match to TRBD1 covers 8 bases. Germline V gene data show CDR1 as MNHEY and CDR2 as SMNVEV (reference sequence). The length of the CDR3 is 16 residues. With V trimmed by 5 bases and J by 2 bases, 11 bases remained unmatched.